A single sample is the source of the 25 T cell receptor beta chains below, sequenced in a study of blood T cell repertoires in COVID-19 (dated by TCRdb to 2018 to 2020). Library construction relied on the immunoSEQ multiplex PCR assay. TCRdb re-hosts the immuneACCESS table, in-frame sequences only. Its copies lack some clones; in the studies checked, an unresolved V gene accounts for under half of them, and the cause for the rest is not known. This sample gives 300,000 to 400,000 clones in total; 85% to 90% of them show up just once. Of the sample, approximately 1% is held by the ten largest clones. What was sequenced was PBMCs or T cells enriched from blood (not recorded which). The receptors derive from a woman between 25 and 40 years old with acute COVID-19.

This rearrangement joins TRBV3-1 (or the pseudogene TRBV3-2) to TRBJ2-6; D gene ambiguous. CDR1 is LGHDT and CDR2 is YNNKEL in the germline V gene (reference sequence). CDR3 length: 17 amino acids. The V gene lost 0 bases and the J gene lost 0 bases, with 9 bases spanning the gap. DNA of the CDR3: TGTGCCAGCAGCCAAGATCTAGGTTTCTCTGGGGCCAACGTCCTGACTTTC. It encodes CASSQDLGFSGANVLTF.

CDR3 residues: CASSFTGGGTDTQYF. CDR3 nucleotides: TGTGCCAGCAGCTTTACAGGGGGCGGCACAGATACGCAGTATTTT. The chain couples TRBV5-6 to TRBJ2-3; 9 nucleotides line up with TRBD1. The V segment lost 2 bases and the J segment 1 base; nucleotides outside the gene matches: 2. The CDR3 is made up of 15 amino acids. Per germline, CDR1 SGHDT and CDR2 YYEEEE.

The chain uses TRBV10-1 and TRBJ1-2; the D is unclear. Germline V gene sequence: CDR1 WNHNN, CDR2 SYGVQD (reference sequence). The CDR3 sequence is 14 residues long. V gave up 3 bases and J gave up 2 bases, with 10 bases separating them. The CDR3, as DNA: TGCGCCAGCAGTGACCGGACTCAGAACTATGGCTACACCTTC. Protein sequence: CASSDRTQNYGYTF.

This rearrangement joins TRBV12-3 or TRBV12-4 to TRBJ1-2; D may be TRBD1 (6 bases). V was cut by 1 base and J by 7 bases, with 10 bases left in between. The CDR3 has 13 residues. The CDR3 DNA reads TGTGCCAGCAGTTTAGGACACAGGGTTGGCTACACCTTC. Protein: CASSLGHRVGYTF.

V gene TRBV3-1 (or the pseudogene TRBV3-2) combines with J gene TRBJ2-5; 9 nucleotides agree with TRBD2. Germline CDR1 is LGHDT and CDR2 is YNNKEL (reference sequence). Trimming cost V 0 bases and J 2 bases; bases outside gene matches: 13. The CDR3 sequence is 19 residues long. Written as DNA, the CDR3 is TGTGCCAGCAGCCAAGATCTAGGGGCTAGCGGGGACTTTCAAGAGACCCAGTACTTC. This encodes CASSQDLGASGDFQETQYF.

V is TRBV25-1 and J is TRBJ1-6, with a tentative D call TRBD1 (5 bases). Trimming shortened V by 7 bases and J by 7 bases, and 14 bases separated the two germline ends. CDR3 length equals 14 residues. Germline V gene lookup returns CDR1 MGHDK and CDR2 SYGVNS. Here the CDR3 reads CASNPRGGNSPLHF. CDR3 coding DNA: TGTGCCAGCAATCCACGGGGGGGGAATTCACCCCTCCACTTT.

The chain carries TRBV30 and TRBJ2-7, with 7 bases matching TRBD1. CDR3 size: 15 residues. Trimming took 3 bases from V and 2 from J; bases not matched to a gene: 10. CDR1 GTSNPN and CDR2 SVGIG come from the germline V gene (reference sequence). The CDR3 bases are TGTGCCTGGAGCCACCCGACAGGGCCCCCCTACGAGCAGTACTTC. Amino acid sequence: CAWSHPTGPPYEQYF. Complete variable domain (other parts from reference TRBV30 and TRBJ2-7): SQTIHQWPATLVQPVGSPLSLECTVEGTSNPNLYWYRQAAGRGLQLLFYSVGIGQISSEVPQNLSASRPQDRQFILSSKKLLLSDSGFYLCAWSHPTGPPYEQYFGPGTRLTVT.

The chain joins TRBV7-3 to TRBJ2-6, with TRBD2 as a possible D gene (5 bases). This CDR3 is 18 amino acids long. With 5 bases removed from V and 1 base from J, the gap between germline ends came to 18 bases. From germline, CDR1 is SGHTA and CDR2 FQGTGA. This chain's CDR3 is CASSTGKGWTSGANVLTF. CDR3 in DNA: TGTGCCAGCAGCACGGGGAAAGGATGGACGTCTGGGGCCAACGTCCTGACTTTC.

The rearrangement links TRBV29-1 to TRBJ2-1; 8 bases agree with TRBD2. V dropped 6 bases and J dropped 7; count of bases not matched to a gene: 8. Germline V gene lookup returns CDR1 SQVTM and CDR2 ANQGSEA. The CDR3 is 13 residues long. CDR3 nucleotides: TGCAGCGTAAAACGGGGGGGCGGGAATGAGCAGTTCTTC. Residues: CSVKRGGGNEQFF.

The table lists this clone with a count of one. The CDR3 nucleotides are TGTGCCAGCAGCCAAGGTAGGAGACGCGGCTACACCTTC. Translating gives CASSQGRRRGYTF. The rearrangement uses TRBV3-1 (or the pseudogene TRBV3-2) and TRBJ1-2; D remains unclear. Germline V gives CDR1 LGHDT, CDR2 YNNKEL (reference sequence). CDR3 length: 13 residues. V lost 1 base and J lost 8, with 11 bases in between.

This clone has only one observation. Other DNA variants within this sample encode the same CDR3. The V gene is TRBV30, the J gene TRBJ1-2; possibly TRBD1 for D (5 bases). CDR1 is GTSNPN and CDR2 is SVGIG in the germline V gene (reference sequence). V lost 0 bases, J lost 8 bases, and 10 bases lay in between. The CDR3 is made up of 12 amino acids. The CDR3: CAWSVPGGGYTF. The DNA of the CDR3 is TGTGCCTGGAGTGTGCCGGGGGGAGGCTACACCTTC.

The rearrangement joins TRBV24-1 to TRBJ2-4; D not resolved. This CDR3 spans 13 amino acids. V lost 3 bases, J lost 6 bases, and 8 bases lay in between. The germline V gene has CDR1 KGHDR and CDR2 SFDVKD. CDR3 bases: TGTGCCACCAGTGATGCTTCGGGAAACATTCAGTACTTC. This encodes CATSDASGNIQYF.

V and J are TRBV12-2 and TRBJ1-1; the DNA was not compared with TRBD1, the D call given in the table. TRBV12-2 has pseudogene status. The CDR3 runs to 16 residues. The CDR3 sequence: CASRFSPGTGDTEAFF. Written as DNA, the CDR3 is TGTGCAAGTCGCTTTAGTCCCGGGACAGGGGACACTGAAGCTTTCTTT.

This clone was observed a handful of times. The gene calls are TRBV5-1 and TRBJ2-3, with 8 bases aligning to TRBD2. The germline V gene has CDR1 SGHRS and CDR2 YFSETQ. The V and J ends lost 0 bases and 4 bases, in that order; junction bases with no gene match: 1. The CDR3 totals 14 residues. CDR3 protein: CASSLAGGADTQYF. CDR3 sequence (DNA): TGCGCCAGCAGCTTGGCGGGGGGGGCAGATACGCAGTATTTT.

This clone was detected only once. The genes are TRBV7-8 and TRBJ1-1; no clear D gene. Germline CDR1 reads SGHVS; CDR2 reads FQNEAQ. The CDR3 spans 14 residues. V shed 3 bases and J shed 4 bases, with 12 bases lying between them. CDR3 DNA sequence: TGTGCCAGCAGCTTCGAGCTTTTTGGCACTGAAGCTTTCTTT. Amino acids: CASSFELFGTEAFF.

The gene calls are TRBV6-5 and TRBJ1-4; 7 nucleotides align to TRBD1. The germline gives CDR1 MNHEY, CDR2 SVGAGI. The V gene end was trimmed by 7 bases and the J gene end by 5 bases; junction bases not matched to a gene: 10. CDR3 length: 15 amino acids. CDR3 in amino acids: CASNDGQASNEKLFF. The DNA of the CDR3 is TGTGCCAGCAACGACGGACAGGCCTCCAATGAAAAACTGTTTTTT.

The chain uses TRBV7-2 and TRBJ2-7; 11 nucleotides agree with TRBD2. J lost 9 bases, V lost 1 base, and 8 bases had no gene match. The CDR3 is 15 residues long. CDR1 and CDR2 from the germline V gene are SGHTA and FQGNSA. CDR3 bases: TGTGCCAGCAGCTTAGGGTTGGTAGCGGGGGGGCCGCAGTACTTC. Amino acid sequence: CASSLGLVAGGPQYF.

The chain combines TRBV10-3 with TRBJ1-6; 7 bases align to TRBD1. After removal of 5 bases from V and 10 bases from J, the junction contained 8 bases not matched to a gene. The CDR3 has 14 amino acids. Germline V lookup: CDR1 ENHRY, CDR2 SYGVKD. This chain's CDR3 is CAISSGQVLSPLHF. In nucleotides, the CDR3 is TGTGCCATCAGTTCCGGACAGGTCCTGTCACCCCTCCACTTT.

Here the CDR3 DNA reads TGTGCCATCAGTGTCCACCGGGACAGGGGAGTAGGGGAGCAGTACTTC. It translates to CAISVHRDRGVGEQYF. This chain uses TRBV10-3 with TRBJ2-7, with TRBD1 matching over 10 bases. V lost 4 bases, J lost 7 bases, and 13 bases stayed unmatched. This CDR3 is 16 amino acids long. In germline, CDR1 is ENHRY, CDR2 SYGVKD.

This clone was recorded once. The chain uses TRBV7-2 and TRBJ1-5; possible D gene TRBD1, 5 bases. The germline V gene has CDR1 SGHTA and CDR2 FQGNSA. This CDR3 region has 14 residues. Trimming pared 3 bases from V and 7 bases from J, leaving 13 bases between. The CDR3 protein is CASSLGGAQQPQHF. CDR3 coding DNA: TGTGCCAGCAGCTTGGGAGGGGCACAGCAGCCCCAGCATTTT. The full variable domain, in which reference TRBV7-2 and TRBJ1-5 provide the parts outside the CDR3, is GAGVSQSPSNKVTEKGKDVELRCDPISGHTALYWYRQSLGQGLEFLIYFQGNSAPDKSGLPSDRFSAERTGGSVSTLTIQRTQQEDSAVYLCASSLGGAQQPQHFGDGTRLSIL.

The rearrangement uses TRBV6-5 and TRBJ1-5; 10 bases align to TRBD1. Trimming at V came to 6 bases and at J to 4 bases, leaving 6 bases not matched to a gene. CDR1 and CDR2 (germline): MNHEY, SVGAGI. The CDR3 is made up of 15 amino acids. The CDR3 protein is CASRQRDRGNQPQHF. CDR3 sequence (DNA): TGTGCCAGCAGACAGCGGGACAGGGGTAATCAGCCCCAGCATTTT.

The rearrangement links TRBV30 to TRBJ1-4; no firm D call. The CDR3 length is 14 residues. Germline values: CDR1 GTSNPN, CDR2 SVGIG (reference sequence). Trimming shortened V by 0 bases and J by 8 bases, and 13 bases separated the two germline ends. CDR3 in DNA: TGTGCCTGGAGTGTACGAGGGTCGGGCGAAAAACTGTTTTTT. It yields the protein CAWSVRGSGEKLFF.

This sequence joins TRBV7-9 and TRBJ1-3, with D tentatively TRBD1 (6 bases). The CDR3 has 15 amino acids. CDR1 is SEHNR and CDR2 is FQNEAQ in the germline V gene (reference sequence). Trimming shortened V by 3 bases and J by 2 bases, and 11 bases separated the two germline ends. CDR3: CASSFLQGTGNTIYF. CDR3 DNA: TGTGCCAGCAGCTTTCTACAGGGTACTGGAAACACCATATATTTT.

The chain joins TRBV9 to TRBJ2-7, with TRBD1 as a possible D gene (6 bases). The V end lost 4 bases, the J end lost 2 bases, and 13 bases lay between the germline ends. This CDR3 has 14 residues. Germline CDR1 reads SGDLS; CDR2 reads YYNGEE. In nucleotides, the CDR3 is TGTGCCAGCAGCACCACAGGGAGCCCCTACGAGCAGTACTTC. This sequence encodes CASSTTGSPYEQYF.

The rearrangement uses TRBV7-3 and TRBJ1-6; no firm D call. Germline CDR1 SGHTA, CDR2 FQGTGA. This CDR3 comprises 15 residues. V lost 5 bases, J lost 8 bases, and 16 bases lay in between. CDR3 sequence reads: CASSLGPIRDSPLHF. The CDR3 nucleotides are TGTGCCAGCAGCCTTGGTCCTATTCGCGATTCACCCCTCCACTTT.